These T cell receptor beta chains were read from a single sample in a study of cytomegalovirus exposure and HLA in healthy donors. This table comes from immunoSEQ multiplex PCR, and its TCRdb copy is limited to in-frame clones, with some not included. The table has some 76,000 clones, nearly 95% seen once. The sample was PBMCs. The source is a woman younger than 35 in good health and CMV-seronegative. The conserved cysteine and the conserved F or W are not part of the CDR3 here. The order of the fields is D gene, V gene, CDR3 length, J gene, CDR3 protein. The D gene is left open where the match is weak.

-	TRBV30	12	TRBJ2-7	AWSVRQATYEQY
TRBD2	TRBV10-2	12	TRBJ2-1	ASDSGRSHNEQF
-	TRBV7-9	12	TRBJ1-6	ASSLMLANSPLH
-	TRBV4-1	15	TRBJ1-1	ASSQDIREAPNTEAF
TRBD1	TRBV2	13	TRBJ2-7	ASSSVGQDNYEQY
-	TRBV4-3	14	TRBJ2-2	ASSQEATDPAGELF
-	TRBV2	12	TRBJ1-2	ASSTQQGTYGYT
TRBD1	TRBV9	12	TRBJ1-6	ASSAGQYNSPLH
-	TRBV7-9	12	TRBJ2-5	ASSRTQYQETQY
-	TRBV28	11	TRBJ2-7	ASSTKSSYEQY
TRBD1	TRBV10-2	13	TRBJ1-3	ASKGAGSSGNTIY
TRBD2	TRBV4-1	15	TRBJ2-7	ASSQQLAGDINYEQY
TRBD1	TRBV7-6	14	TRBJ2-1	ASSLRQGRSYNEQF
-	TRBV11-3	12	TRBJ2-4	ASSRAPYENIQY
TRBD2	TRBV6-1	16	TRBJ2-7	ASSVLTKTRGSNYEQY
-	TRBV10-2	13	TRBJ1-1	ASSVSGLGFTEAF
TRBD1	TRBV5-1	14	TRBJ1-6	ASSFKGQGSGSPLH
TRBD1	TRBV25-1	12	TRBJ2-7	ASSGQGVRDEQY
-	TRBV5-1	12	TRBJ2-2	ASSLAQGGGELF
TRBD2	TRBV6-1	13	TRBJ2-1	ASRVGTSAFNEQF
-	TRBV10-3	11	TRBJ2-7	AITRGDPYEQY
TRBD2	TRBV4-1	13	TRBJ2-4	ASSQRGLANNIQY
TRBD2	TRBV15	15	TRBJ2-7	ATSRARGTSGVYEQY
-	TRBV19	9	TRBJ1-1	ASTQGTEAF
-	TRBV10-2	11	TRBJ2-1	ASSELQFNEQF
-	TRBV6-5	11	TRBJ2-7	ASSYGPIYEQY
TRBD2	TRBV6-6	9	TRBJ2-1	ASSPGLDNF
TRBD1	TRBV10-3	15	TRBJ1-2	AIRAGTGGNTNYGYT
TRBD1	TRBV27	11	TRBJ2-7	ASRTGGRYEQY
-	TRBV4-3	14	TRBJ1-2	ASSRGTPQQGYGYT
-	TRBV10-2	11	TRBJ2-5	ASSGPGVETQY
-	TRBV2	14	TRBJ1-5	ASSEWWAGSNQPQH
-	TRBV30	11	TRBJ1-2	AWSSGGWYGYT